Below, 27 T cell receptor beta chains from the same sample are listed, as sequenced in a study of blood T cell repertoires in COVID-19. The protocol was immunoSEQ multiplex PCR, while the TCRdb copy is restricted to in-frame clones and leaves out a portion. The table has around 290,000 clones, around nine tenths seen once. Sequencing input: PBMCs or T cells enriched from blood (not recorded which). Source of these receptors: a woman between 18 and 29 years old who had recovered from COVID-19.

The chain combines TRBV5-1 with TRBJ2-7, with a possible D match to TRBD2 (6 bases). Trimming shortened V by 6 bases and J by 1 base, and 20 bases separated the two germline ends. This CDR3 comprises 16 residues. Germline-derived CDR1 and CDR2 are SGHRS and YFSETQ. This CDR3 reads CASTPSGLMGSYEQYF. In DNA form, the CDR3 reads TGCGCCAGCACCCCCTCGGGACTCATGGGGTCCTACGAGCAGTACTTC.

The V and J genes are TRBV5-1 and TRBJ1-1; 7 nucleotides match TRBD1. The germline gives CDR1 SGHRS, CDR2 YFSETQ. Trimming removed 4 bases from V and 0 bases from J; junction bases left unmatched: 6. The CDR3 is 15 residues long. The CDR3 DNA reads as TGCGCCAGCAGCCCCTACAGGGGTGTGAACACTGAAGCTTTCTTT. Amino acids: CASSPYRGVNTEAFF.

This chain uses TRBV5-6 with TRBJ1-2; 9 nucleotides agree with TRBD1. After removal of 3 bases from V and 8 bases from J, the junction contained 8 bases not matched to a gene. Germline V gene data show CDR1 as SGHDT and CDR2 as YYEEEE. The CDR3 length is 14 residues. This CDR3 is CASSSGTGRKGYTF. CDR3 in DNA: TGTGCCAGCAGCTCGGGGACAGGGCGAAAAGGCTACACCTTC.

The chain employs TRBV11-3 and TRBJ2-1; D is possibly TRBD2 (7 bases). Looked up from germline, CDR1 is SGHNT and CDR2 is YENEEA. The V gene lost 5 bases and the J gene lost 7 bases, with 18 bases spanning the gap. The CDR3 has 15 amino acids. The CDR3 DNA follows: TGTGCCAGCAGCCAAGGGGGGGGCATTGCGAATGAGCAGTTCTTC. It is translated as CASSQGGGIANEQFF.

This chain joins TRBV4-1 and TRBJ2-2; weak D call: TRBD1 (5 bases). The CDR3 sequence is 16 residues long. The germline V gene encodes CDR1 MGHRA and CDR2 YSYEKL. V was clipped by 4 bases and J by 5 bases, with 17 bases between them. DNA for the CDR3: TGCGCCAGCAGCCTCGGAGTTGGGGCGAGAACCGGGGAGCTGTTTTTT. Its protein product is CASSLGVGARTGELFF.

This sequence joins TRBV4-1 and TRBJ2-7, with 9 bases lining up with TRBD2. V lost 0 bases and J lost 5; bases outside the gene matches: 8. This CDR3 contains 16 residues. In germline, CDR1 is MGHRA, CDR2 YSYEKL. The CDR3 DNA sequence: TGCGCCAGCAGCCAAGAAATTGGCGGGGGGGCCCACGAGCAGTACTTC. Its translation is CASSQEIGGGAHEQYF.

J is TRBJ1-2 and V is TRBV4-2; 8 bases map to TRBD1. Germline assignment: CDR1 LGHNA and CDR2 YNFKEQ. CDR3 length: 15 residues. The V and J ends lost 3 bases and 3 bases, in that order; junction bases with no gene match: 6. CDR3 loop: CASSQDRVKDYGYTF. CDR3 nucleotides: TGTGCCAGCAGCCAGGACAGGGTGAAAGACTATGGCTACACCTTC.

The chain carries TRBV10-3 and TRBJ2-7; 9 bases line up with TRBD1. The V and J ends lost 4 bases and 4 bases, in that order; junction bases with no gene match: 8. This CDR3 has 15 amino acids. Germline V lookup: CDR1 ENHRY, CDR2 SYGVKD. CDR3 bases: TGTGCCATCAGTGGGCCGGGACAGGGAATATACGAGCAGTACTTC. Translating it yields CAISGPGQGIYEQYF.

The chain joins TRBV5-6 to TRBJ1-1, with no clear D. Germline lookup yields CDR1 SGHDT and CDR2 YYEEEE. The V end lost 4 bases, the J end lost 5 bases, and 6 bases lay between the germline ends. The CDR3 is 11 residues long. The CDR3, as DNA: TGTGCCAGCAGCGCCGGTACTGAAGCTTTCTTT. It specifies CASSAGTEAFF.

The chain is built from TRBV4-1 and TRBJ1-6, with a weak D call TRBD1 (6 bases). Trimming removed 0 bases at V and 0 bases at J, with 12 bases between. CDR3 length: 18 residues. CDR1 and CDR2 (germline): MGHRA, YSYEKL. CDR3 sequence (DNA): TGCGCCAGCAGCCAAGATGGGGGGGCCAGCTCCTATAATTCACCCCTCCACTTT. The encoded protein is CASSQDGGASSYNSPLHF.

The sample holds one count of this clone. V usage is TRBV10-3 and J usage is TRBJ2-3; 9 bases are shared with TRBD1. V lost 4 bases and J lost 0; bases outside the gene matches: 2. The CDR3 covers 15 residues. From germline, CDR1 is ENHRY and CDR2 SYGVKD. In nucleotides, the CDR3 is TGTGCCATCAGTGGGACAGGGGAGAGCACAGATACGCAGTATTTT. Amino acids: CAISGTGESTDTQYF.

The gene calls are TRBV6-5 and TRBJ2-7; tentatively, D is TRBD2 (6 bases). The V end lost 6 bases, the J end lost 6 bases, and 12 bases lay between the germline ends. In germline, CDR1 is MNHEY, CDR2 SVGAGI. This CDR3 contains 12 residues. The chain's CDR3 is CASSSMGGEQYF. The CDR3 DNA is TGTGCCAGCAGCTCTATGGGGGGCGAGCAGTACTTC.

The sample holds one count of this clone. This chain connects TRBV5-1 to TRBJ2-5; 7 positions agree with TRBD2. V gave up 4 bases and J gave up 2 bases; unmatched junction bases: 8. CDR1 is SGHRS and CDR2 is YFSETQ in the germline V gene. This CDR3 contains 15 residues. The CDR3 reads CASSRSGGSQETQYF. CDR3 coding DNA: TGCGCCAGCAGCAGATCGGGGGGATCGCAAGAGACCCAGTACTTC.

V usage is TRBV5-5 and J usage is TRBJ1-5; no firm D call. The V end was cut by 0 bases, the J end by 1 base, with 14 bases between. CDR1 SGHKS and CDR2 YYEKEE come from the germline V gene (reference sequence). This CDR3 spans 17 amino acids. CDR3 coding DNA: TGTGCCAGCAGCTTGGGCTCACGCGGATTCAGCAATCAGCCCCAGCATTTT. Translation: CASSLGSRGFSNQPQHF. The full variable domain, completed using reference TRBV5-5 and TRBJ1-5, is DAGVTQSPTHLIKTRGQQVTLRCSPISGHKSVSWYQQVLGQGPQFIFQYYEKEERGRGNFPDRFSARQFPNYSSELNVNALLLGDSALYLCASSLGSRGFSNQPQHFGDGTRLSIL.

The genes are TRBV6-5 and TRBJ1-6; the D gene is possibly TRBD1 (6 bases). Trimming took off 0 bases at V and 8 bases at J, with 11 bases between the two ends. Per the germline V gene, CDR1 is MNHEY and CDR2 is SVGAGI. This CDR3 has 15 amino acids. CDR3 sequence reads: CASSYSSQGYSPLHF. CDR3 in DNA: TGTGCCAGCAGTTACTCGTCTCAGGGGTATTCACCCCTCCACTTT.

A word on this clone: Other DNA sequences in this sample translate to the same CDR3. CDR3 region: CSASGGGETQYF. The CDR3 DNA follows: TGCAGTGCTAGTGGCGGGGGTGAGACCCAGTACTTC. The chain employs TRBV20-1 and TRBJ2-5; the match to TRBD2 covers 7 bases. V trimming: 3 bases; J trimming: 5 bases; junction bases outside the gene matches: 3. This CDR3 contains 12 residues. Germline V lookup: CDR1 DFQATT, CDR2 SNEGSKA (reference sequence).

The V and J genes are TRBV5-6 and TRBJ1-4; possibly TRBD1 for D (6 bases). With 4 bases removed from V and 2 bases from J, the gap between germline ends came to 18 bases. This CDR3 is built from 17 residues. Germline CDR1 SGHDT, CDR2 YYEEEE. This CDR3 reads CASSPEQGWATNEKLFF. CDR3 DNA sequence: TGTGCCAGCAGCCCCGAACAGGGATGGGCCACTAATGAAAAACTGTTTTTT.

The chain uses TRBV27 and TRBJ2-3; 8 nucleotides align to TRBD2. This CDR3 has 15 residues. Germline V lookup: CDR1 MNHEY, CDR2 SMNVEV (reference sequence). V gave up 6 bases and J gave up 2 bases; unmatched junction bases: 7. The CDR3 nucleotides are TGTGCCAGCAGCCCTATAGCGGGGTACACAGATACGCAGTATTTT. As protein: CASSPIAGYTDTQYF.

The chain joins TRBV7-2 to TRBJ2-1, with 9 bases identical to TRBD2. Trimming at V came to 3 bases and at J to 5 bases, leaving 14 bases not matched to a gene. This CDR3 is built from 18 residues. CDR1 SGHTA and CDR2 FQGNSA come from the germline V gene. CDR3 sequence reads: CASSFPRRLADPHNEQFF. The CDR3 region has the DNA TGTGCCAGCAGCTTTCCCCGTCGACTAGCGGATCCCCACAATGAGCAGTTCTTC.

There are a few counts of this clone. This CDR3 is CASSGGQGGELFF. CDR3 nucleotide sequence: TGTGCCAGCAGCGGAGGACAGGGCGGGGAGCTGTTTTTT. This chain uses TRBV9 with TRBJ2-2, with 8 nucleotides matching TRBD1. Germline V gives CDR1 SGDLS, CDR2 YYNGEE. The V gene end was trimmed by 3 bases and the J gene end by 7 bases; junction bases not matched to a gene: 2. The CDR3 is made up of 13 amino acids.

A few counts support this clone. The chain combines TRBV28 with TRBJ1-5; unclear D gene. The CDR3 covers 16 residues. Germline V gives CDR1 MDHEN, CDR2 SYDVKM. V lost 4 bases and J 0 bases, leaving 13 bases between the germline ends. The chain's CDR3 is CASSSLSGYSNQPQHF. The CDR3 DNA is TGTGCCAGCAGTTCCCTATCAGGTTATAGCAATCAGCCCCAGCATTTT.

The V call is TRBV24-1, the J call TRBJ2-3, with 11 bases fitting TRBD2. V shed 4 bases and J 1 base; nucleotides not matched to a gene: 9. The CDR3 length is 18 residues. In germline, CDR1 is KGHDR, CDR2 SFDVKD. The CDR3 reads CATSEQPGLAEGTDTQYF. In DNA form, the CDR3 reads TGTGCCACCAGTGAACAACCGGGACTAGCGGAAGGCACAGATACGCAGTATTTT.

CDR3 loop: CASSPSAGTGMYNEQFF. CDR3 bases: TGCGCCAGCAGCCCTTCAGCCGGGACAGGGATGTACAATGAGCAGTTCTTC. The V and J genes are TRBV5-1 and TRBJ2-1, with 9 nucleotides matching TRBD1. Germline V gives CDR1 SGHRS, CDR2 YFSETQ. The CDR3 is 17 amino acids. V trimming: 4 bases; J trimming: 4 bases; junction bases outside the gene matches: 12.

The rearrangement uses TRBV12-3 or TRBV12-4 and TRBJ2-7; D is possibly TRBD1 (5 bases). The germline V and J ends were trimmed by 6 bases and 3 bases, with 12 bases remaining between them. This CDR3 spans 13 amino acids. DNA of the CDR3: TGTGCCAGCAGCCCGGACACGAACTACGAGCAGTACTTC. This encodes CASSPDTNYEQYF.

The chain links TRBV28 to TRBJ2-3; D possibly corresponds to TRBD2 (5 bases). The V gene's germline CDR1 is MDHEN and CDR2 SYDVKM. V dropped 10 bases and J dropped 0 bases, with 8 bases sitting between them. The CDR3 runs 12 residues. This CDR3 reads CATSSSTDTQYF. The CDR3 DNA follows: TGTGCCACCTCTAGCAGCACAGATACGCAGTATTTT.

This rearrangement joins TRBV4-1 to TRBJ1-1; 8 nucleotides match TRBD1. From germline, CDR1 is MGHRA and CDR2 YSYEKL. V was pared by 0 bases and J by 2 bases, with 5 bases of the junction left unmatched. The CDR3 is 16 residues long. The CDR3 region has the DNA TGCGCCAGCAGCCAAGACGTACAGGGGGGTAACACTGAAGCTTTCTTT. Its protein is CASSQDVQGGNTEAFF.

The V and J genes are TRBV11-2 and TRBJ1-1; D unresolved. This CDR3 region has 15 residues. V lost 5 bases and J 3 bases, leaving 16 bases between the germline ends. Germline V gene data show CDR1 as SGHAT and CDR2 as FQNNGV. The chain's CDR3 is CASSPWVSRDTEAFF. CDR3 DNA: TGTGCCAGCAGCCCCTGGGTCTCTCGGGACACTGAAGCTTTCTTT.